This note documents a single T cell receptor beta chain sequence. The target antigen is unknown. PBMC-derived CD4+ and CD8+ T cells were sorted. J gave up 2 bases and V 4 bases, and 3 bases lay outside the gene matches. Germline assignment: CDR1 SGHDT and CDR2 YYEEEE. The CDR3 sequence is 14 residues long. These data originate in a study of CD8+ T cells in alopecia areata. Study results and limitations: Normal-skin resident alphabeta T cells also appear among scalp sample sequences. Relative to normal scalp, lesional scalp, especially alopecia totalis/universalis, showed higher clonality.

cDNA prepared by RNA extraction and subsequent reverse transcription served as the template for sequencing. The data were produced by immunoSEQ multiplex PCR, yet TCRdb's version contains in-frame clones alone and is incomplete. The sample shows about 56,000 clones, 96% of them seen only once. The receptor's source is a human donor with alopecia areata. This specimen consisted of CD8+ T cells sorted from blood, obtained at week 0. V usage is TRBV5-6 and J usage is TRBJ2-7, with 10 nucleotides matching TRBD1. The DNA for the CDR3 is TGTGCCAGCAGCCACGGACAGGGGGCCTACGAGCAGTACTTC. Translation gives CASSHGQGAYEQYF.